Each of the 18 T cell receptor beta chains below was sequenced from the same sample in a study of human T cells and chemical hapten exposure. A single record per CDR3 protein comes from TCRdb applying MiXCR to the 5' RACE reads. The sample lists 130,000 or so distinct CDR3 sequences; around 4% were seen once. Total RNA was extracted from unfractionated whole blood. Source of these receptors: a female donor in good health.

This clonotype was seen at least ten times. The chain is built from TRBV5-1 and TRBJ2-1; D is perhaps TRBD1 (7 bases). The CDR3 sequence is 17 residues long. Trimming shortened V by 4 bases and J by 2 bases, and 19 bases separated the two germline ends. Germline lookup yields CDR1 SGHRS and CDR2 YFSETQ. The CDR3, as DNA: TGCGCCAGCAGCATCGAACCCAGGGGGGCGACCTACAATGAGCAGTTCTTC. Translating it yields CASSIEPRGATYNEQFF.

This clonotype was recorded many times. The rearrangement joins TRBV5-1 to TRBJ1-3, with D unclear. The germline CDR1 and CDR2 sequences are SGHRS and YFSETQ. CDR3 length: 14 residues. Trimming pared 2 bases from V and 8 bases from J, leaving 14 bases between. CDR3 in DNA: TGCGCCAGCAGCTTAATACCAGGAACGGACACCATATATTTT. It encodes CASSLIPGTDTIYF.

This clonotype was detected a few times. The V gene is TRBV7-2, the J gene TRBJ1-2; D is possibly TRBD1 (6 bases). CDR1 SGHTA and CDR2 FQGNSA come from the germline V gene. Trimming stripped 1 base from V and 1 base from J, with 19 bases between. The CDR3 is made up of 18 amino acids. The CDR3: CASSLVAGAGAVNYGYTF. The CDR3 DNA reads TGTGCCAGCAGCTTAGTAGCGGGGGCCGGCGCAGTTAACTATGGCTACACCTTC.

This clonotype was detected many times. V gene TRBV5-4 combines with J gene TRBJ1-2; 9 nucleotides line up with TRBD1. The length of the CDR3 is 17 residues. Germline V gives CDR1 SGHNT, CDR2 YYREEE (reference sequence). J gave up 5 bases and V 1 base, and 12 bases lay outside the gene matches. The chain's CDR3 is CASSLSYGGQGGYGYTF. The CDR3 DNA reads as TGTGCCAGCAGCTTGAGTTATGGGGGACAGGGAGGATATGGCTACACCTTC.

This clonotype came up many times. The chain is built from TRBV7-8 and TRBJ1-3; D not resolved. The CDR3 loop spans 17 amino acids. Germline V gene sequence: CDR1 SGHVS, CDR2 FQNEAQ. Trimming stripped 4 bases from V and 0 bases from J, with 16 bases between. CDR3 DNA sequence: TGTGCCAGCAGCTCTCGACGAGTCGGAAACTCTGGAAACACCATATATTTT. Protein product: CASSSRRVGNSGNTIYF.

This clonotype was seen ten or more times. The V gene is TRBV14, the J gene TRBJ2-1; 7 nucleotides line up with TRBD1. From germline, CDR1 is SGHDN and CDR2 FVKESK. Trimming at V came to 0 bases and at J to 7 bases, leaving 9 bases not matched to a gene. CDR3 length equals 16 residues. DNA of the CDR3: TGTGCCAGCAGCCAAGACCTCGGACAGGTCCTAAATGAGCAGTTCTTC. The encoded protein is CASSQDLGQVLNEQFF.

This clonotype was observed many times. The chain couples TRBV29-1 to TRBJ2-1; TRBD1 aligns across 8 bases. V lost 6 bases, J lost 0 bases, and 4 bases stayed unmatched. CDR1 SQVTM and CDR2 ANQGSEA come from the germline V gene. This CDR3 is 14 amino acids long. The chain's CDR3 is CSVQQGDSYNEQFF. CDR3 sequence (DNA): TGCAGCGTACAACAGGGGGACTCCTACAATGAGCAGTTCTTC.

This clonotype was detected ten times or more. The chain recombines TRBV15 with TRBJ1-3; D is unresolved. CDR1 LNHNV and CDR2 YYDKDF come from the germline V gene (reference sequence). V was clipped by 6 bases and J by 0 bases, with 6 bases between them. The CDR3 contains 13 residues. The CDR3 DNA follows: TGTGCCACCAGAGGTCTCTCTGGAAACACCATATATTTT. This sequence encodes CATRGLSGNTIYF. Combining the CDR3 with reference TRBV15 and TRBJ1-3 gives the whole variable domain DAMVIQNPRYQVTQFGKPVTLSCSQTLNHNVMYWYQQKSSQAPKLLFHYYDKDFNNEADTPDNFQSRRPNTSFCFLDIRSPGLGDTAMYLCATRGLSGNTIYFGEGSWLTVV.

This clonotype was found many times. The V call is TRBV7-2, the J call TRBJ2-3, with unresolved D. The germline CDR1 and CDR2 sequences are SGHTA and FQGNSA. The CDR3 covers 16 residues. V was shortened by 1 base and J by 0 bases, with 11 bases between the two germline ends. This chain's CDR3 is CASSLGQPLSTDTQYF. The CDR3 DNA sequence: TGTGCCAGCAGCTTAGGCCAGCCGCTTAGCACAGATACGCAGTATTTT. The whole variable domain, remainder taken from reference TRBV7-2 and TRBJ2-3, is GAGVSQSPSNKVTEKGKDVELRCDPISGHTALYWYRQSLGQGLEFLIYFQGNSAPDKSGLPSDRFSAERTGGSVSTLTIQRTQQEDSAVYLCASSLGQPLSTDTQYFGPGTRLTVL.

The CDR3 sequence is CASSTPIDRPFNQPQHF. The CDR3, as DNA: TGTGCCAGTAGTACCCCAATCGACAGACCTTTCAATCAGCCCCAGCATTTT. V and J are TRBV19 and TRBJ1-5, with TRBD1 as a possible D gene (5 bases). Germline V CDR1 and CDR2: LNHDA, SQIVND (reference sequence). The CDR3 has 17 amino acids. Trimming pared 4 bases from V and 3 bases from J, leaving 19 bases between.

This clonotype has a count of ten or more. The rearrangement uses TRBV6-6 and TRBJ2-1; D is undetermined. The V gene lost 7 bases and the J gene lost 7 bases, with 17 bases spanning the gap. Germline V gives CDR1 MNHNY, CDR2 SVGAGI (reference sequence). The CDR3 spans 14 residues. This CDR3 reads CASNHRAEGNEQFF. In DNA, the CDR3 is TGTGCCAGCAACCATCGTGCGGAAGGGAATGAGCAGTTCTTC.

At least ten counts were recorded for this clonotype. V and J are TRBV6-5 and TRBJ2-1, with D perhaps matching TRBD2 (7 bases). The CDR3 is 16 amino acids. Germline CDR1 is MNHEY and CDR2 is SVGAGI. V was clipped by 5 bases and J by 7 bases, with 21 bases between them. The CDR3 coding sequence is TGTGCCAGCAGTCTGGGGCGGGGGCGAGGCGCGAATGAGCAGTTCTTC. Translating gives CASSLGRGRGANEQFF.

This clonotype has more than one count but fewer than ten. The chain has TRBV5-1 and TRBJ2-7; perhaps TRBD1 as D (7 bases). This CDR3 contains 12 residues. Per the germline V gene, CDR1 is SGHRS and CDR2 is YFSETQ. V lost 4 bases and J 6 bases, leaving 11 bases between the germline ends. CDR3 sequence (DNA): TGCGCCAGCAGCCCCCAGGGGGGCGAGCAGTACTTC. Residues: CASSPQGGEQYF.

This clonotype was seen many times. The CDR3 region has the DNA TGCGCCAGCAGCTCTGTCGAGAGAGGTGAGCAGTTCTTC. Its translation is CASSSVERGEQFF. V is TRBV5-1 and J is TRBJ2-1; D is ambiguous. The CDR3 has 13 residues. Trimming shortened V by 3 bases and J by 9 bases, and 13 bases separated the two germline ends. The germline V gene encodes CDR1 SGHRS and CDR2 YFSETQ.

The chain couples TRBV29-1 to TRBJ2-1, with 10 bases identical to TRBD1. J was trimmed by 7 bases and V by 2 bases; bases with no gene match: 8. The CDR3 is made up of 15 amino acids. The V gene's germline CDR1 is SQVTM and CDR2 ANQGSEA. The DNA of the CDR3 is TGCAGCGTTGAACAAGGGACAGGGGCGCGTAATGAGCAGTTCTTC. It specifies CSVEQGTGARNEQFF.

With regard to this clonotype: This sequence may be a read error, since a much larger clone differs from it by one base. This sequence joins TRBV6-5 and TRBJ2-4, with D perhaps assigned TRBD1 or TRBD2 (5 bases each). V lost 6 bases to trimming and J lost 0 bases, with 15 bases between them. The CDR3 is made up of 16 amino acids. Germline V gene sequence: CDR1 MNHEY, CDR2 SVGAGI. The CDR3, as DNA: TGTGCCAGCAGGAACACGGGACGGCGAGCCAAAAACATTCAGTACTTC. As protein: CASRNTGRRAKNIQYF.

This clonotype was seen ten or more times. The chain joins TRBV12-3 or TRBV12-4 to TRBJ1-1; D may be TRBD1 (5 bases). This CDR3 comprises 13 residues. Trimming cost V 4 bases and J 1 base, with 7 bases left between them. Written as DNA, the CDR3 is TGTGCCAGCAGTTGGGGGAGGAACACTGAAGCTTTCTTT. Translated, it gives CASSWGRNTEAFF.

This clonotype was counted between two and nine times. The chain recombines TRBV12-5 with TRBJ2-3, with 14 bases fitting TRBD2. With V trimmed by 2 bases and J by 6 bases, 7 bases remained unmatched. Germline-derived CDR1 and CDR2 are LGHNT and FRNRAP. The CDR3 loop spans 17 amino acids. CDR3 sequence reads: CASGLRTSGGIQDTQYF. CDR3 in DNA: TGTGCTAGTGGTTTGAGGACTAGCGGGGGGATCCAGGATACGCAGTATTTT.